The clone carrying this T cell receptor beta chain was recorded at least ten times. Its antigen is unidentified. Sample time point: patch test 2, 6 weeks after DPC sensitization. Treatment given: therapeutic diphenylcyclopropenone sensitization with weekly scalp DPC. CDR3 length: 11 residues. V lost 5 bases, J lost 6 bases, and 8 bases lay in between. The germline V gene has CDR1 SEHNR and CDR2 FQNEAQ (reference sequence). This sample stems from a study of human T cells and chemical hapten exposure. Study background: Slight differences in pooled library volume were the main source of varying TCR yields across samples.

Study outcomes and limitations: TCRs exceeding a frequency of 1 in 1000 stayed unchanged under DPC sensitization. Versus controls, expanded TCRs had significantly more large CDR3 similarity clusters.

The library gave individual cDNA molecules unique molecular identifiers. MiXCR, run by TCRdb on the RACE reads, gives a single entry per CDR3 protein. Found here are some 81,000 distinct CDR3 sequences, roughly 12% of them singletons; the top ten hold approximately 1.4%. This sample comprised whole blood, obtained in connection with sensitization to the hapten diphenylcyclopropenone (DPC). This sequence was found in a man aged 18 to 29 with alopecia areata. Some clones in this sample may be carry-over from other donors' samples. This sequence joins TRBV7-9 and TRBJ2-7; D may be TRBD2 (6 bases). The CDR3 here is CASSTSIEQYF. CDR3 nucleotides: TGTGCCAGCAGCACTAGCATCGAGCAGTACTTC.